This T cell receptor beta chain derives from a study of T cell responses to AZD1222 COVID-19 vaccine. Findings of the study overall: Donors in the cohort were predominantly white British and more often female, and clonal diversity was possibly underestimated. Spike-specific TCR breadth and depth grew following two AZD1222 doses. Repertoires were obtained only post-peak T cell response.

Second-dose recipients at about 4 or about 12 weeks were treated as one pooled group. Germline V gives CDR1 SNHLY, CDR2 FYNNEI. J lost 8 bases, V lost 6 bases, and 8 bases had no gene match. This CDR3 comprises 15 residues. Generated by immunoSEQ multiplex PCR, the TCRdb table keeps only in-frame clones and is missing some. The sample has 100,000 or so clones, about 90% seen once. Note on this clone: Its antigen remains unknown.

This sample comprised peripheral blood, obtained 28 days after the second AZD1222 dose. The chain recombines TRBV2 with TRBJ1-4; 11 nucleotides align to TRBD1. This TCR derives from an adult who received the AZD1222 COVID-19 vaccine. CDR3 region: CASSEDRGLYEKLFF. The CDR3 bases are TGTGCCAGCAGCGAGGACAGGGGGCTTTACGAAAAACTGTTTTTT.